Listed below are T cell receptor beta chains from one sample, sequenced in a study of T cell responses to AZD1222 COVID-19 vaccine. The assay was immunoSEQ multiplex PCR, and TCRdb's table has in-frame clones only and misses some. The table includes about 140,000 clones, 80% to 95% detected once. Specimen: peripheral blood, collected on day 0 of MenACWY control vaccination. Receptors originate from an adult in good health. Each CDR3 is given with its conserved first and last residue. A D gene is named only where the DNA matches it firmly. Rows give clone size only sometimes, using once, few, many, or a class for an expanded clone.

v_call	j_call	d_call	clone_size	cdr3_nt	cdr3_aa
TRBV28	TRBJ2-5	TRBD2	NA	TGTGCCAGCAGTATGAGCGGGAGGGACCAAGAGACCCAGTACTTC	CASSMSGRDQETQYF
TRBV5-1	TRBJ1-2	NA	NA	TGCGCCAGCAGCCCGACAGGATTGGGCTACACCTTC	CASSPTGLGYTF
TRBV27	TRBJ2-1	TRBD2	NA	TGTGCCAGCAGTTTAAGTCTAGCGGGGGGGTACAATGAGCAGTTCTTC	CASSLSLAGGYNEQFF
TRBV27	TRBJ2-5	TRBD2	NA	TGTGCCAGCAGTTTATCGGTGATGAGCGGGACTCAAGAGACCCAGTACTTC	CASSLSVMSGTQETQYF
TRBV12-5	TRBJ2-3	TRBD1	NA	TGTGCTAGTGGTGGACAGGGGGGTAGCACAGATACGCAGTATTTT	CASGGQGGSTDTQYF
TRBV6-5	TRBJ1-4	TRBD1	NA	TGTGCCAGCAGCCAGACAGGGGGAGACCTTGGAAAACTGTTTTTT	CASSQTGGDLGKLFF
TRBV7-2	TRBJ2-7	NA	once	TGTGCCAGCAGCTTAGGGTGGCAAGGCTCCTACGAGCAGTACTTC	CASSLGWQGSYEQYF
TRBV5-1	TRBJ2-1	NA	NA	TGCGCCAGCAGCGGGAGCCAGAGCTCCTACAATGAGCAGTTCTTC	CASSGSQSSYNEQFF
TRBV6-1	TRBJ1-2	NA	NA	TGTGCCAGCAGTGAATGGAGGGTTAACTATGGCTACACCTTC	CASSEWRVNYGYTF
TRBV19	TRBJ2-1	TRBD2	NA	TGTGCCAGTAGCCTCTCGCTAGCGGGAGGGCCCGATGAGCAGTTCTTC	CASSLSLAGGPDEQFF
TRBV4-1	TRBJ1-6	TRBD1	NA	TGCGCCAGCAGCCAAAGGGACAGCAGTTATAATTCACCCCTCCACTTT	CASSQRDSSYNSPLHF
TRBV7-9	TRBJ1-3	NA	NA	TGTGCCAGCAGCTTACGCGGGGACTCTGGAAACACCATATATTTT	CASSLRGDSGNTIYF
TRBV10-3	TRBJ1-2	NA	NA	TGTGCCATCAGCGATGGGGATACCAGGGGTTATGGCTACACCTTC	CAISDGDTRGYGYTF
TRBV30	TRBJ2-1	NA	NA	TGTGCCGGGCAAGGGGTCTCTGTCAACAATGAGCAGTTCTTC	CAGQGVSVNNEQFF
TRBV5-4	TRBJ2-5	TRBD1	NA	TGTGCCAGCAGCTCCGGGACAGGGGGCTTCGGGACCCAGTACTTC	CASSSGTGGFGTQYF